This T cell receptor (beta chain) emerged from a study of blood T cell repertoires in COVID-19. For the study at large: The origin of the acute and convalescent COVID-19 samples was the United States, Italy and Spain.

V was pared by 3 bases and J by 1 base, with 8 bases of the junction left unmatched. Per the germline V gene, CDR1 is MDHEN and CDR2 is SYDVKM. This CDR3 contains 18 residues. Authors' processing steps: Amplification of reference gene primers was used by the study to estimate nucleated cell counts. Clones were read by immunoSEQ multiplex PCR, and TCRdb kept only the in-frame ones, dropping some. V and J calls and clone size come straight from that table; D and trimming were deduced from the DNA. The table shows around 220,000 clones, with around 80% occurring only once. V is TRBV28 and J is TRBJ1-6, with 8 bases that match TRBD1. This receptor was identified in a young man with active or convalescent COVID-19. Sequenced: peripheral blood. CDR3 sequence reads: CASSFSRGLGSYNSPLHF. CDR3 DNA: TGTGCCAGCAGTTTCTCCAGGGGGCTTGGTTCCTATAATTCACCCCTCCACTTT.